Listed here are 14 T cell receptor beta chains from one sample, sequenced in a study of blood T cell repertoires in COVID-19. Here immunoSEQ multiplex PCR was the method, and the copy in TCRdb shows in-frame clones only, minus some. The sample records 150,000 to 180,000 clones, about 85% being singletons. The sample was peripheral blood. These receptors were obtained from a man aged 60 to 69 with COVID-19, enrolled during active disease.

This sequence joins TRBV6-5 and TRBJ1-1; unclear D gene. V lost 8 bases to trimming and J lost 0 bases, with 16 bases between them. The CDR3 runs to 15 residues. Germline CDR1 and CDR2: MNHEY and SVGAGI. The CDR3 sequence: CASRAGKNMNTEAFF. DNA for the CDR3: TGTGCCAGCCGAGCGGGGAAAAACATGAACACTGAAGCTTTCTTT.

The chain recombines TRBV7-2 with TRBJ1-2; the match to TRBD1 covers 7 bases. The CDR3 runs 15 residues. Germline V gives CDR1 SGHTA, CDR2 FQGNSA. Trimming cost V 5 bases and J 4 bases; bases outside gene matches: 10. The CDR3 DNA reads as TGTGCCAGCAGCCCCTCGACAGGGCTTGGCTATGGCTACACCTTC. Residues: CASSPSTGLGYGYTF.

In this sample, this clone turned up once. The V and J genes are TRBV29-1 and TRBJ2-1; D may be TRBD1 (5 bases). The ends were cut back, 2 bases at V and 8 bases at J, with 10 bases in the middle. Germline lookup yields CDR1 SQVTM and CDR2 ANQGSEA. The CDR3 runs 12 residues. CDR3 DNA sequence: TGCAGCGTTGAACCCCAGGGCTATGAGCAGTTCTTC. Protein: CSVEPQGYEQFF.

The chain is built from TRBV7-9 and TRBJ1-2; weak D call: TRBD1 (5 bases). CDR1 and CDR2 from the germline V gene are SEHNR and FQNEAQ (reference sequence). CDR3 length equals 14 residues. Trimming took 5 bases from V and 0 from J, leaving 10 bases between them. The CDR3 region has the DNA TGTGCCAGCAGCCACAGACAGTCTAACTATGGCTACACCTTC. Translation gives CASSHRQSNYGYTF. The full variable domain, with the rest looked up from reference TRBV7-9 and TRBJ1-2, is DTGVSQNPRHKITKRGQNVTFRCDPISEHNRLYWYRQTLGQGPEFLTYFQNEAQLEKSRLLSDRFSAERPKGSFSTLEIQRTEQGDSAMYLCASSHRQSNYGYTFGSGTRLTVV.

This chain uses TRBV5-1 with TRBJ1-4; 7 nucleotides line up with TRBD1. Trimming removed 0 bases from V and 0 bases from J; junction bases left unmatched: 5. Looked up from germline, CDR1 is SGHRS and CDR2 is YFSETQ. This CDR3 comprises 17 residues. In DNA, the CDR3 is TGCGCCAGCAGCTTGGCCAGGGACAGTGCAACTAATGAAAAACTGTTTTTT. Its translation is CASSLARDSATNEKLFF. The variable domain in full, with the rest retrieved from reference TRBV5-1 and TRBJ1-4, is KAGVTQTPRYLIKTRGQQVTLSCSPISGHRSVSWYQQTPGQGLQFLFEYFSETQRNKGNFPGRFSGRQFSNSRSEMNVSTLELGDSALYLCASSLARDSATNEKLFFGSGTQLSVL.

The V and J genes are TRBV5-6 and TRBJ1-1, with D unresolved. The germline gives CDR1 SGHDT, CDR2 YYEEEE. This CDR3 comprises 17 residues. The V gene lost 5 bases and the J gene lost 3 bases, with 23 bases spanning the gap. In DNA form, the CDR3 reads TGTGCCAGCAGAAAATATACCCCTTACCTGGAGGACACTGAAGCTTTCTTT. Its translation is CASRKYTPYLEDTEAFF.

This chain joins TRBV24-1 and TRBJ1-5, with TRBD1 matching 10 bases. Per the germline V gene, CDR1 is KGHDR and CDR2 is SFDVKD. This CDR3 contains 17 residues. The V and J ends lost 4 bases and 9 bases, in that order; junction bases with no gene match: 14. The chain's CDR3 is CATSETGTGVWGGPQHF. As DNA, the CDR3 is TGTGCCACCAGTGAGACCGGGACAGGGGTTTGGGGTGGGCCCCAGCATTTT.

The chain combines TRBV4-3 with TRBJ2-1; 7 bases agree with TRBD1. The CDR3 is 15 amino acids. Trimming removed 0 bases from V and 4 bases from J; junction bases left unmatched: 3. Germline V gene sequence: CDR1 LGHNA, CDR2 YSLEER. The CDR3 here is CASSQEGTAYNEQFF. DNA of the CDR3: TGCGCCAGCAGCCAAGAGGGGACAGCTTACAATGAGCAGTTCTTC.

This clone appeared a single time. A read error is possible here, since a much larger clone lies one base away. J is TRBJ2-2 and V is TRBV7-7, with D perhaps TRBD1 (6 bases). Germline lookup yields CDR1 SSHAT and CDR2 FNYEAQ (reference sequence). The CDR3 sequence is 15 residues long. CDR3 bases: TGTGCTAGCAGCCCCAGGGGATATGGCATCGGGGAGCTGTTTTTT. This sequence encodes CASSPRGYGIGELFF.

The CDR3 DNA reads TGTGCCAGCAGAACAGACAGGGCCCTGGGAAACACCATATATTTT. Translated, it gives CASRTDRALGNTIYF. The V and J genes are TRBV6-5 and TRBJ1-3; the match to TRBD1 covers 7 bases. The CDR3 sequence is 15 residues long. J lost 4 bases, V lost 6 bases, and 9 bases had no gene match. CDR1 is MNHEY, CDR2 SVGAGI, per germline.

The chain employs TRBV5-1 and TRBJ2-3, with 7 bases that match TRBD1. The germline gives CDR1 SGHRS, CDR2 YFSETQ. Losses at the gene ends were 4 bases for V and 1 base for J; bases not matched to a gene: 3. The CDR3 is 14 residues long. The CDR3 is CASSTGQGTDTQYF. The CDR3 DNA follows: TGCGCCAGCAGCACTGGACAGGGCACAGATACGCAGTATTTT.

The chain carries TRBV12-1 and TRBJ1-2; TRBD1 is the table's D call and was not checked against the DNA. TRBV12-1 corresponds to a pseudogene. The CDR3 covers 16 residues. As DNA, the CDR3 is TGTGCCAGCAGCTGCCGGACAGGGGGGTTGAACTATGGCTACACCTTC. This translates into CASSCRTGGLNYGYTF.

This clone was counted only a few times. The chain joins TRBV2 to TRBJ1-2, with unresolved D. This CDR3 region has 12 residues. Germline CDR1 SNHLY, CDR2 FYNNEI. Trimming removed 6 bases from V and 3 bases from J, with 8 bases in between. CDR3 coding DNA: TGTGCCAGCAGGGCCGGGGACTATGGCTACACCTTC. It translates to CASRAGDYGYTF. The full variable domain, with the rest looked up from reference TRBV2 and TRBJ1-2, is EPEVTQTPSHQVTQMGQEVILRCVPISNHLYFYWYRQILGQKVEFLVSFYNNEISEKSEIFDDQFSVERPDGSNFTLKIRSTKLEDSAMYFCASRAGDYGYTFGSGTRLTVV.

This clone was seen just once. The chain links TRBV20-1 to TRBJ1-6; D may be TRBD1 (6 bases). The CDR3 is 13 residues long. Trimming pared 3 bases from V and 4 bases from J, leaving 7 bases between. Germline V gene lookup returns CDR1 DFQATT and CDR2 SNEGSKA (reference sequence). CDR3 loop: CSASQGYNSPLHF. CDR3 DNA: TGCAGTGCTAGTCAGGGGTATAATTCACCCCTCCACTTT.